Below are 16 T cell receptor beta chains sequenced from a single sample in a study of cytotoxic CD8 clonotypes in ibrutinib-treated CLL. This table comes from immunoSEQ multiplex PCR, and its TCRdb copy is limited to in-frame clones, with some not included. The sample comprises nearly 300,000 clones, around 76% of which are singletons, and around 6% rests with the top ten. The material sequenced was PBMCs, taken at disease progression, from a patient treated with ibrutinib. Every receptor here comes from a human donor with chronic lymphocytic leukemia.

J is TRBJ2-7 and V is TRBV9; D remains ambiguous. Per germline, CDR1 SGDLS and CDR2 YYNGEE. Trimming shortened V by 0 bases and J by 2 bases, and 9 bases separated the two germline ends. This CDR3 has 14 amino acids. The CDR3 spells CASSVDGFTYEQYF. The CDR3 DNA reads TGTGCCAGCAGCGTAGACGGTTTTACCTACGAGCAGTACTTC. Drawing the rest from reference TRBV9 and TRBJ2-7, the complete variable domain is DSGVTQTPKHLITATGQRVTLRCSPRSGDLSVYWYQQSLDQGLQFLIQYYNGEERAKGNILERFSAQQFPDLHSELNLSSLELGDSALYFCASSVDGFTYEQYFGPGTRLTVT.

CDR3 sequence reads: CASSLSYGYTF. The CDR3, as DNA: TGTGCCAGCAGCCTTAGCTATGGCTACACCTTC. The V gene is TRBV28, the J gene TRBJ1-2, with no clear D. This CDR3 is built from 11 residues. The V gene lost 6 bases and the J gene lost 4 bases, with 6 bases spanning the gap. Per germline, CDR1 MDHEN and CDR2 SYDVKM.

This CDR3 reads CASSYWGPVSYEQYF. The CDR3 bases are TGTGCCAGCAGTTATTGGGGGCCCGTCTCCTACGAGCAGTACTTC. V usage is TRBV6-6 and J usage is TRBJ2-7; D is possibly TRBD1 (6 bases). Germline CDR1 and CDR2: MNHNY and SVGAGI (reference sequence). Trimming pared 3 bases from V and 0 bases from J, leaving 12 bases between. CDR3 length: 15 residues.

Here the CDR3 reads CASSEAGFQETQYF. The CDR3 region has the DNA TGTGCCAGCAGTGAAGCGGGTTTTCAAGAGACCCAGTACTTC. The rearrangement uses TRBV2 and TRBJ2-5; D not resolved. Looked up from germline, CDR1 is SNHLY and CDR2 is FYNNEI. The CDR3 spans 14 residues. The V end was cut by 0 bases, the J end by 2 bases, with 7 bases between.

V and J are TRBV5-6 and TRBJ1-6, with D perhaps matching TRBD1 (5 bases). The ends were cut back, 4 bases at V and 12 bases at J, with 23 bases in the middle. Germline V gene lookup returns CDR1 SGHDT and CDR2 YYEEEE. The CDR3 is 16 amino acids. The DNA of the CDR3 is TGTGCCAGCAGCCGCACCCCACAAGGGCCTGGGGGACCCCTCCACTTT. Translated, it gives CASSRTPQGPGGPLHF.

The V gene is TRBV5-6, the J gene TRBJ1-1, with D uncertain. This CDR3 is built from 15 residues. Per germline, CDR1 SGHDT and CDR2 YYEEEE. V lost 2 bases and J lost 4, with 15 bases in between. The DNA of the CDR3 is TGTGCCAGCAGCTTTGGGGATCGTAGGAGCACTGAAGCTTTCTTT. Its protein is CASSFGDRRSTEAFF.

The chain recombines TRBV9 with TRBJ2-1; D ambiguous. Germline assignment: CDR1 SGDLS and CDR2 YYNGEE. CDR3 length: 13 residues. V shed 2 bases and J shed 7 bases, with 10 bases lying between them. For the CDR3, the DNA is TGTGCCAGCAGCGTGGGAACTATTAATGAGCAGTTCTTC. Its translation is CASSVGTINEQFF.

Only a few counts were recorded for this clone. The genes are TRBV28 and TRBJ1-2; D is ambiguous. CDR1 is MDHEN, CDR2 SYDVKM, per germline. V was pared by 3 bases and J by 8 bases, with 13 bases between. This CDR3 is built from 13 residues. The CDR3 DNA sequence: TGTGCCAGCAGTTTGTGGAGAACGGGCGGCTACACCTTC. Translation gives CASSLWRTGGYTF.

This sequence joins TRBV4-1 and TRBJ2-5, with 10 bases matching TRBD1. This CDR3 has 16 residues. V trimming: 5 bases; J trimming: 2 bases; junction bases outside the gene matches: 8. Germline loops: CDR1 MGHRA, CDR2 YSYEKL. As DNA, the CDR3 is TGCGCCAGCAGCTATCGACAGGGGGCCCTACAAGAGACCCAGTACTTC. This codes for CASSYRQGALQETQYF.

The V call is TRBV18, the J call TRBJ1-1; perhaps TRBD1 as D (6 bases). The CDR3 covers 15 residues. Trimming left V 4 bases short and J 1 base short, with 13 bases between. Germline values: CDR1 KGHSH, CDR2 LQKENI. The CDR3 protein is CASSRATGANTEAFF. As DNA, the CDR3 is TGTGCCAGCTCACGTGCGACAGGAGCGAACACTGAAGCTTTCTTT.

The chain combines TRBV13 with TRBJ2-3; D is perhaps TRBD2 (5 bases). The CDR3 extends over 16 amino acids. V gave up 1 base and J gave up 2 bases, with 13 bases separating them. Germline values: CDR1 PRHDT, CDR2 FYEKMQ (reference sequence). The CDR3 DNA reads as TGTGCCAGCAGCTTAGTGCACACTAGATCCACAGATACGCAGTATTTT. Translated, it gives CASSLVHTRSTDTQYF.

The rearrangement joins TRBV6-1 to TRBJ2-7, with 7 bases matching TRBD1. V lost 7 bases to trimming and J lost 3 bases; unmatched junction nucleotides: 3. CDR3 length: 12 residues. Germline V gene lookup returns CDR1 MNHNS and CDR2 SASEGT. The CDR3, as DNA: TGTGCCAGCAATGACAGGGTCTACGAGCAGTACTTC. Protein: CASNDRVYEQYF.

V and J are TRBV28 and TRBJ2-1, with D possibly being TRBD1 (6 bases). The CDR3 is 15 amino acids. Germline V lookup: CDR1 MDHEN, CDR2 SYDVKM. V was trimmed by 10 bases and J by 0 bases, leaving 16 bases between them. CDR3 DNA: TGTGCCACCGCCCCTGGGGGCGGCTCCTACAATGAGCAGTTCTTC. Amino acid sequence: CATAPGGGSYNEQFF.

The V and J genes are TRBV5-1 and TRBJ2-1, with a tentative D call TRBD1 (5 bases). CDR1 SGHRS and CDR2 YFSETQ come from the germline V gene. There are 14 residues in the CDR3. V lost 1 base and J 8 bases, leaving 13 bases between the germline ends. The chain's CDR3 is CASSLWQGRDEQFF. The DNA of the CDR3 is TGCGCCAGCAGCTTGTGGCAGGGAAGGGATGAGCAGTTCTTC. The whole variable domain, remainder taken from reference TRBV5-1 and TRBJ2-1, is KAGVTQTPRYLIKTRGQQVTLSCSPISGHRSVSWYQQTPGQGLQFLFEYFSETQRNKGNFPGRFSGRQFSNSRSEMNVSTLELGDSALYLCASSLWQGRDEQFFGPGTRLTVL.

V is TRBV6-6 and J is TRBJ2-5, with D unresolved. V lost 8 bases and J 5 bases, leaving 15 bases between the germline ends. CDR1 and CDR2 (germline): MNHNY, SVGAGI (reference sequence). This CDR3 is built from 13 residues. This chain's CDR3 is CASHAGFRETQYF. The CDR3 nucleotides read TGTGCCAGCCATGCCGGGTTTCGGGAGACCCAGTACTTC.

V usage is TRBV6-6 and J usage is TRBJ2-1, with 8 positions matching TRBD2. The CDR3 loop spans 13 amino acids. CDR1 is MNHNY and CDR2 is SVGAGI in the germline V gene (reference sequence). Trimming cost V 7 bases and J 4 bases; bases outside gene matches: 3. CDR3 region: CASNRGGYNEQFF. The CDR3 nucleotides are TGTGCCAGCAACCGGGGGGGATACAATGAGCAGTTCTTC.